A selection of T cell receptor beta chains follows, all from one sample in a study of CD8+CD57+ T cells in acquired aplastic anemia. TCRdb reprocessed the reads via MiXCR and lists one record per CDR3 protein. The sample shows approximately 190,000 distinct CDR3 sequences, more than 45% of them seen only once. Material for sequencing was sorted CD4+, CD8+, or CD8+CD57+ T cells (not recorded which) from PBMCs. The receptors stem from a human donor with aplastic anemia. The conserved cysteine and the conserved F or W are not part of the CDR3 here. The D gene is left open where the match is weak.

CDR3aa: ASSQDRVHTEAF
d_gene: -
j_gene: TRBJ1-1
len: 12
v_gene: TRBV3-1

CDR3aa: ASSLGPSTGELF
d_gene: -
j_gene: TRBJ2-2
len: 12
v_gene: TRBV7-6

CDR3aa: SGGLGAREQY
d_gene: -
j_gene: TRBJ2-7
len: 10
v_gene: TRBV20-1

CDR3aa: SVEVPGTGNQPQH
d_gene: -
j_gene: TRBJ1-5
len: 13
v_gene: TRBV29-1

CDR3aa: ASSLGQGSREQY
d_gene: TRBD1
j_gene: TRBJ2-7
len: 12
v_gene: TRBV12-3/TRBV12-4

CDR3aa: ASSAYTGNTIY
d_gene: -
j_gene: TRBJ1-3
len: 11
v_gene: TRBV2

CDR3aa: ASREGGNQPQH
d_gene: -
j_gene: TRBJ1-5
len: 11
v_gene: TRBV6-1

CDR3aa: ASSRTGTAHYEQY
d_gene: TRBD1
j_gene: TRBJ2-7
len: 13
v_gene: TRBV3-1

CDR3aa: ASQAGNQPQH
d_gene: -
j_gene: TRBJ1-5
len: 10
v_gene: TRBV24-1

CDR3aa: ASSGLESNQPQH
d_gene: -
j_gene: TRBJ1-5
len: 12
v_gene: TRBV2

CDR3aa: SARRAENEQF
d_gene: -
j_gene: TRBJ2-1
len: 10
v_gene: TRBV20-1

CDR3aa: ASSLTGGRGGEQY
d_gene: -
j_gene: TRBJ2-7
len: 13
v_gene: TRBV7-7

CDR3aa: ASSGLPYLDYNEQF
d_gene: -
j_gene: TRBJ2-1
len: 14
v_gene: TRBV6-1

CDR3aa: ASSYRTGSGTEAF
d_gene: TRBD1
j_gene: TRBJ1-1
len: 13
v_gene: TRBV11-3

CDR3aa: ASRGGEGRDLYEQY
d_gene: -
j_gene: TRBJ2-7
len: 14
v_gene: TRBV11-2

CDR3aa: ASGVGGYNEQF
d_gene: TRBD2
j_gene: TRBJ2-1
len: 11
v_gene: TRBV7-3

CDR3aa: ASSESRYEQY
d_gene: -
j_gene: TRBJ2-7
len: 10
v_gene: TRBV11-1

CDR3aa: SGGNTEAF
d_gene: -
j_gene: TRBJ1-1
len: 8
v_gene: TRBV20-1

CDR3aa: ASSFGAEWTYEQY
d_gene: -
j_gene: TRBJ2-7
len: 13
v_gene: TRBV7-2

CDR3aa: ASSNQGHAGTEAF
d_gene: -
j_gene: TRBJ1-1
len: 13
v_gene: TRBV5-1

CDR3aa: ASTGSPSTRSYGYT
d_gene: -
j_gene: TRBJ1-2
len: 14
v_gene: TRBV6-1

CDR3aa: ASSLPGQGGEKLF
d_gene: TRBD1
j_gene: TRBJ1-4
len: 13
v_gene: TRBV5-4

CDR3aa: SARGGSEYEQY
d_gene: -
j_gene: TRBJ2-7
len: 11
v_gene: TRBV20-1

CDR3aa: SVRSATSYEQY
d_gene: -
j_gene: TRBJ2-7
len: 11
v_gene: TRBV29-1

CDR3aa: ASSFAQGRYEQY
d_gene: TRBD1
j_gene: TRBJ2-7
len: 12
v_gene: TRBV11-3

CDR3aa: SVDTEGTYNEQF
d_gene: -
j_gene: TRBJ2-1
len: 12
v_gene: TRBV29-1

CDR3aa: ATASPTGTTSFEAL
d_gene: -
j_gene: TRBJ1-1
len: 14
v_gene: TRBV10-3

CDR3aa: ASSQVTGTVDSPLH
d_gene: TRBD1
j_gene: TRBJ1-6
len: 14
v_gene: TRBV4-2

CDR3aa: ASSSTQGGTSLRTYNEQF
d_gene: TRBD2
j_gene: TRBJ2-1
len: 18
v_gene: TRBV7-1

CDR3aa: ASSYSRQGEDEQY
d_gene: TRBD1
j_gene: TRBJ2-7
len: 13
v_gene: TRBV6-5

CDR3aa: ASRIGQKGQETQY
d_gene: -
j_gene: TRBJ2-5
len: 13
v_gene: TRBV2

CDR3aa: ASSLWRDDNSPLH
d_gene: -
j_gene: TRBJ1-6
len: 13
v_gene: TRBV12-3/TRBV12-4

CDR3aa: ATSDFNGETQY
d_gene: -
j_gene: TRBJ2-5
len: 11
v_gene: TRBV24-1

CDR3aa: ASSVSGVNTGELF
d_gene: TRBD2
j_gene: TRBJ2-2
len: 13
v_gene: TRBV9

CDR3aa: ATSQRRLLNQPQH
d_gene: -
j_gene: TRBJ1-5
len: 13
v_gene: TRBV15

CDR3aa: SVEGLRTDTEAF
d_gene: -
j_gene: TRBJ1-1
len: 12
v_gene: TRBV29-1

CDR3aa: AISVEESNSPLH
d_gene: -
j_gene: TRBJ1-6
len: 12
v_gene: TRBV10-3

CDR3aa: SAKGAGETQY
d_gene: TRBD1
j_gene: TRBJ2-5
len: 10
v_gene: TRBV20-1

CDR3aa: ASSRDTARYGYT
d_gene: -
j_gene: TRBJ1-2
len: 12
v_gene: TRBV5-1